These 17 T cell receptor beta chains were sequenced from one sample in a study of blood T cell repertoires in COVID-19. Libraries were prepared by immunoSEQ multiplex PCR; TCRdb keeps only in-frame clonotypes and omits some of them. The data contain about 200,000 clones, 75% to 90% of them singletons. The specimen was peripheral blood. The source is a middle-aged woman with acute or convalescent COVID-19.

V and J are TRBV9 and TRBJ2-4, with 14 bases fitting TRBD2. The CDR3 runs 21 residues. V lost 0 bases to trimming and J lost 0 bases; unmatched junction nucleotides: 11. Germline-derived CDR1 and CDR2 are SGDLS and YYNGEE. The CDR3 region has the DNA TGTGCCAGCAGCGTAGTGTGGACTAGCGGGGGGACACAAAAAGCCAAAAACATTCAGTACTTC. Protein: CASSVVWTSGGTQKAKNIQYF. Full variable domain (remainder filled in from reference TRBV9 and TRBJ2-4): DSGVTQTPKHLITATGQRVTLRCSPRSGDLSVYWYQQSLDQGLQFLIQYYNGEERAKGNILERFSAQQFPDLHSELNLSSLELGDSALYFCASSVVWTSGGTQKAKNIQYFGAGTRLSVL.

CDR3 nucleotides: TGTGCCAGCAGGTCCAGGGGGATATTTGAAGCTTTCTTT. Translation: CASRSRGIFEAFF. This sequence joins TRBV12-3 or TRBV12-4 and TRBJ1-1; 7 bases are shared with TRBD1. This CDR3 contains 13 residues. The V segment lost 6 bases and the J segment 7 bases; nucleotides outside the gene matches: 8.

The J gene is TRBJ2-1, the V gene TRBV10-2, with D possibly matching TRBD1 (6 bases). This CDR3 contains 15 residues. Germline V gene lookup returns CDR1 WSHSY and CDR2 SAAADI. V gave up 2 bases and J gave up 6 bases, with 14 bases separating them. CDR3 bases: TGCGCCAGCAGTGAGCAGGGGCTCTTTCGCAATGAGCAGTTCTTC. It translates to CASSEQGLFRNEQFF.

The chain links TRBV19 to TRBJ1-4; D might be TRBD1 (6 bases). In germline, CDR1 is LNHDA, CDR2 SQIVND (reference sequence). The V and J ends lost 6 bases and 0 bases respectively, with 11 bases between them. The CDR3 is made up of 15 amino acids. As DNA, the CDR3 is TGTGCCAGTAGAGGGACACATGCAACTAATGAAAAACTGTTTTTT. Its translation: CASRGTHATNEKLFF. Variable domain in full (rest from reference TRBV19 and TRBJ1-4): DGGITQSPKYLFRKEGQNVTLSCEQNLNHDAMYWYRQDPGQGLRLIYYSQIVNDFQKGDIAEGYSVSREKKESFPLTVTSAQKNPTAFYLCASRGTHATNEKLFFGSGTQLSVL.

This chain connects TRBV6-1 to TRBJ2-2, with 15 positions matching TRBD2. J gave up 4 bases and V 4 bases, and 7 bases lay outside the gene matches. CDR1 is MNHNS and CDR2 is SASEGT in the germline V gene. This CDR3 has 18 amino acids. As DNA, the CDR3 is TGTGCCAGCAGTGCGGGACTAGCGGGGGGATATGGCACCGGGGAGCTGTTTTTT. Translating gives CASSAGLAGGYGTGELFF.

V gene TRBV2 combines with J gene TRBJ1-6, with D possibly being TRBD1 (6 bases). The V end was cut by 5 bases, the J end by 5 bases, with 10 bases between. The CDR3 spans 14 residues. From germline, CDR1 is SNHLY and CDR2 FYNNEI. CDR3: CASSIRGNNSPLHF. The DNA of the CDR3 is TGTGCCAGCAGTATCAGGGGCAATAATTCACCCCTCCACTTT.

This chain joins TRBV18 and TRBJ2-1, with D possibly being TRBD1 (6 bases). The CDR3 length is 13 residues. The germline gives CDR1 KGHSH, CDR2 LQKENI. V lost 6 bases and J lost 6, with 12 bases in between. The CDR3 is CASSSGAANEQFF. The CDR3 coding sequence is TGTGCCAGCTCGTCAGGGGCGGCCAATGAGCAGTTCTTC.

V and J are TRBV5-1 and TRBJ2-2; TRBD1 agrees at 9 bases. The CDR3 spans 15 residues. Trimming removed 4 bases from V and 1 base from J; junction bases left unmatched: 2. Per the germline V gene, CDR1 is SGHRS and CDR2 is YFSETQ. The CDR3 bases are TGCGCCAGCAGCCCGGGACAGGGGAACACCGGGGAGCTGTTTTTT. It codes for CASSPGQGNTGELFF.

V is TRBV6-6 and J is TRBJ2-2; D gene uncertain. The CDR3 contains 15 residues. V was trimmed by 6 bases and J by 2 bases, leaving 13 bases between them. The germline V gene has CDR1 MNHNY and CDR2 SVGAGI (reference sequence). The CDR3 DNA reads TGTGCCAGCAGCCAGACTCGTGGCAACACCGGGGAGCTGTTTTTT. It is translated as CASSQTRGNTGELFF.

The count of this clone is one. The V and J genes are TRBV6-5 and TRBJ1-5; 7 nucleotides align to TRBD1. CDR3 length equals 15 residues. Per the germline V gene, CDR1 is MNHEY and CDR2 is SVGAGI. The V segment lost 2 bases and the J segment 7 bases; nucleotides outside the gene matches: 8. CDR3 sequence: CASSYRRQGEQPQHF. DNA of the CDR3: TGTGCCAGCAGTTACCGGCGACAGGGAGAGCAGCCCCAGCATTTT.

The chain combines TRBV5-1 with TRBJ2-1, with D perhaps matching TRBD1 (6 bases). V dropped 3 bases and J dropped 8 bases, with 18 bases sitting between them. This CDR3 has 15 residues. From germline, CDR1 is SGHRS and CDR2 YFSETQ. CDR3 loop: CASSSRGTPPYEQFF. In DNA form, the CDR3 reads TGCGCCAGCAGCTCGAGGGGGACCCCACCATATGAGCAGTTCTTC.

The chain couples TRBV7-9 to TRBJ1-1, with D maybe TRBD1 (5 bases). The germline gives CDR1 SEHNR, CDR2 FQNEAQ (reference sequence). CDR3 size: 14 residues. The V end was cut by 5 bases, the J end by 6 bases, with 16 bases between. In DNA, the CDR3 is TGTGCCAGCAGCCCACAGCAGGGATTGGCTGAAGCTTTCTTT. This translates into CASSPQQGLAEAFF.

This chain joins TRBV7-2 and TRBJ1-3, with D unresolved. Trimming removed 1 base at V and 1 base at J, with 11 bases between. This CDR3 comprises 16 residues. Germline lookup yields CDR1 SGHTA and CDR2 FQGNSA. Written as DNA, the CDR3 is TGTGCCAGCAGCTTAGGGGCCCTTCTGTCTGGAAACACCATATATTTT. This encodes CASSLGALLSGNTIYF.

The chain recombines TRBV10-2 with TRBJ1-2; D gene unclear. CDR3 size: 15 residues. V dropped 7 bases and J dropped 4 bases, with 19 bases sitting between them. Germline values: CDR1 WSHSY, CDR2 SAAADI. DNA of the CDR3: TGCGCCAGCACTCCCCCCGGAACGGGTATCTATGGCTACACCTTC. Translating gives CASTPPGTGIYGYTF.

This clone was counted a single time. V is TRBV28 and J is TRBJ1-5, with D possibly TRBD1 on 5 matching bases. Trimming shortened V by 6 bases and J by 6 bases, and 18 bases separated the two germline ends. CDR3 length equals 15 residues. Germline V gene data show CDR1 as MDHEN and CDR2 as SYDVKM. The DNA for the CDR3 is TGTGCCAGCAGAGAAGGACAATCGGAAATTCAGCCCCAGCATTTT. Its translation: CASREGQSEIQPQHF. The full variable domain, with the rest looked up from reference TRBV28 and TRBJ1-5, is DVKVTQSSRYLVKRTGEKVFLECVQDMDHENMFWYRQDPGLGLRLIYFSYDVKMKEKGDIPEGYSVSREKKERFSLILESASTNQTSMYLCASREGQSEIQPQHFGDGTRLSIL.

The chain carries TRBV7-2 and TRBJ2-2; 14 bases line up with TRBD2. V shed 4 bases and J 6 bases; nucleotides not matched to a gene: 4. This CDR3 contains 16 residues. Germline V CDR1 and CDR2: SGHTA, FQGNSA. The CDR3 DNA reads as TGTGCCAGCAGCTGGGCGACTAGCGGGGGGGCCGGGGAGCTGTTTTTT. This sequence encodes CASSWATSGGAGELFF. Looking up the rest from reference TRBV7-2 and TRBJ2-2 gives the full variable domain: GAGVSQSPSNKVTEKGKDVELRCDPISGHTALYWYRQSLGQGLEFLIYFQGNSAPDKSGLPSDRFSAERTGGSVSTLTIQRTQQEDSAVYLCASSWATSGGAGELFFGEGSRLTVL.

This sequence joins TRBV3-1 (or the pseudogene TRBV3-2) and TRBJ2-3; 7 bases are a match to TRBD1. In germline, CDR1 is LGHDT, CDR2 YNNKEL (reference sequence). The trim removed 5 bases at V and 2 bases at J, leaving 7 bases unmatched. This CDR3 has 15 residues. Written as DNA, the CDR3 is TGTGCCAGCAGCAAACAGGGGACCCTCACAGATACGCAGTATTTT. It codes for CASSKQGTLTDTQYF.